The 26 T cell receptor beta chains below were found in one sample sequenced in a study of read filtering for tumor transcriptome and immune sequencing. The library was built from 400 ng RNA with molecular barcoded adaptors for alpha/delta and beta/gamma chains. TCRdb redid the calling of the reads with MiXCR, one entry per CDR3 protein. The top ten hold roughly an eighth of the sample, which has approximately 93,000 distinct CDR3 sequences, roughly 21% seen once. The sequenced sample consisted of a population of CD138-negative cells sorted from bone marrow. These receptors all come from a donor older than 35 with multiple myeloma.

In this sample, this clonotype turned up many times. The chain couples TRBV2 to TRBJ1-1; D unresolved. The V gene lost 4 bases and the J gene lost 1 base, with 10 bases spanning the gap. The V gene's germline CDR1 is SNHLY and CDR2 FYNNEI. The CDR3 runs to 14 residues. CDR3 sequence: CASSGTRGNTEAFF. CDR3 DNA sequence: TGTGCCAGCAGTGGGACTCGGGGGAACACTGAAGCTTTCTTT.

Notes on this clonotype: This may come from a read error, since a much larger clone is one base off. The chain uses TRBV5-6 and TRBJ1-1, with D possibly being TRBD1 (6 bases). This CDR3 contains 15 residues. Trimming took 1 base from V and 4 from J, leaving 14 bases between them. Germline CDR1 and CDR2: SGHDT and YYEEEE. The CDR3 here is CASSLFDRLRTEAFF. DNA for the CDR3: TGTGCCAGCAGCTTGTTCGACAGGCTCCGCACTGAAGCTTTCTTT.

The table lists this clonotype with a few counts. The J gene is TRBJ2-7, the V gene TRBV4-1; D is tentatively TRBD1 or TRBD2 (5 bases each). Germline V CDR1 and CDR2: MGHRA, YSYEKL. CDR3 length equals 13 residues. V was cut by 5 bases and J by 0 bases, with 8 bases left in between. In nucleotides, the CDR3 is TGCGCCAGCAGCGCAGGGAGCTCCTACGAGCAGTACTTC. Protein: CASSAGSSYEQYF.

This clonotype occurred a few times. This chain joins TRBV20-1 and TRBJ2-3, with 11 bases identical to TRBD2. The CDR3 length is 15 residues. V shed 3 bases, J shed 3 bases, and the junction held 5 bases outside the gene matches. CDR1 and CDR2 (germline): DFQATT, SNEGSKA (reference sequence). For the CDR3, the DNA is TGCAGTGCTAGGAATAGCGGGGGGGGGACAGATACGCAGTATTTT. Translating it yields CSARNSGGGTDTQYF.

There are many counts of this clonotype. The rearrangement joins TRBV6-5 to TRBJ1-1; 7 bases are shared with TRBD1. Per the germline V gene, CDR1 is MNHEY and CDR2 is SVGAGI. The CDR3 is made up of 15 amino acids. The V and J ends lost 5 bases and 1 base, in that order; junction bases with no gene match: 7. Written as DNA, the CDR3 is TGTGCCAGCAGTAGGCAGGGGGTAACGAACACTGAAGCTTTCTTT. This encodes CASSRQGVTNTEAFF.

This clonotype was counted at least ten times. J is TRBJ1-1 and V is TRBV12-3 or TRBV12-4, with 7 bases fitting TRBD1. V was clipped by 4 bases and J by 1 base; unmatched bases: 6. The CDR3 is 15 amino acids. In DNA, the CDR3 is TGTGCCAGCAGTTCCACAGGGGCGAGGAACACTGAAGCTTTCTTT. It yields the protein CASSSTGARNTEAFF.

Points on this clonotype: Being one base from a much bigger clone, this may be a read error. V and J are TRBV5-1 and TRBJ2-7; maybe TRBD1 (5 bases). This CDR3 is built from 15 residues. Trimming cost V 5 bases and J 4 bases, with 19 bases left between them. CDR1 and CDR2 from the germline V gene are SGHRS and YFSETQ. Here the CDR3 reads CASSLSKAGMYEQYF. CDR3 bases: TGCGCCAGCAGTTTGTCCAAGGCAGGGATGTACGAGCAGTACTTC.

This clonotype was seen ten or more times. The rearrangement uses TRBV29-1 and TRBJ1-5; a weak D match, TRBD1 (5 bases). With 7 bases removed from V and 7 bases from J, the gap between germline ends came to 14 bases. This CDR3 region has 12 residues. The germline V gene has CDR1 SQVTM and CDR2 ANQGSEA. The CDR3 nucleotides are TGCAGCGCCAGGGTAGTTCGACAGCCCCAGCATTTT. Its protein product is CSARVVRQPQHF.

This clonotype was seen repeatedly, ten times or more. The chain has TRBV11-2 and TRBJ2-5; TRBD2 aligns across 8 bases. V lost 5 bases to trimming and J lost 1 base; unmatched junction nucleotides: 6. CDR1 and CDR2 (germline): SGHAT, FQNNGV. This CDR3 comprises 15 residues. The CDR3, as DNA: TGTGCCAGCAGCGTTAGCGGGGCAACCCAAGAGACCCAGTACTTC. Its translation is CASSVSGATQETQYF.

V and J are TRBV28 and TRBJ1-1; D is possibly TRBD1 (6 bases). V gave up 7 bases and J gave up 5 bases, with 14 bases separating them. CDR3 length: 13 residues. Germline-derived CDR1 and CDR2 are MDHEN and SYDVKM. The CDR3 region is CASNKGGVTEAFF. For the CDR3, the DNA is TGTGCCAGCAATAAAGGGGGGGTAACTGAAGCTTTCTTT.

Only a few counts were recorded for this clonotype. This chain links TRBV5-1 with TRBJ1-1, with TRBD1 as a possible D gene (5 bases). The germline gives CDR1 SGHRS, CDR2 YFSETQ. V lost 4 bases, J lost 0 bases, and 13 bases lay in between. The CDR3 runs to 15 residues. This CDR3 is CASSPEGRLNTEAFF. In nucleotides, the CDR3 is TGCGCCAGCAGCCCAGAGGGGCGATTGAACACTGAAGCTTTCTTT.

The sample holds a few counts of this clonotype. CDR3 coding DNA: TGTGCCAGCACCTTAATAGGGACTCAGGAGACCCAGTACTTC. Translating it yields CASTLIGTQETQYF. The chain is built from TRBV28 and TRBJ2-5, with a tentative D call TRBD2 (6 bases). The germline gives CDR1 MDHEN, CDR2 SYDVKM. The CDR3 has 14 amino acids. The V end lost 7 bases, the J end lost 5 bases, and 17 bases lay between the germline ends. Filled out from reference TRBV28 and TRBJ2-5, the complete variable domain reads DVKVTQSSRYLVKRTGEKVFLECVQDMDHENMFWYRQDPGLGLRLIYFSYDVKMKEKGDIPEGYSVSREKKERFSLILESASTNQTSMYLCASTLIGTQETQYFGPGTRLLVL.

A few counts support this clonotype. The gene calls are TRBV9 and TRBJ2-2; 10 bases are a match to TRBD2. Germline loops: CDR1 SGDLS, CDR2 YYNGEE. CDR3 length: 15 amino acids. V gave up 2 bases and J gave up 8 bases; unmatched junction bases: 6. This CDR3 is CASSVAGTSAGELFF. The CDR3 DNA reads as TGTGCCAGCAGCGTCGCCGGGACTAGCGCGGGGGAGCTGTTTTTT. The full variable domain, with the rest looked up from reference TRBV9 and TRBJ2-2, is DSGVTQTPKHLITATGQRVTLRCSPRSGDLSVYWYQQSLDQGLQFLIQYYNGEERAKGNILERFSAQQFPDLHSELNLSSLELGDSALYFCASSVAGTSAGELFFGEGSRLTVL.

Many counts were recorded for this clonotype. This CDR3 is CASSLGSGGFQETQYF. DNA for the CDR3: TGTGCCAGCAGCTTAGGGAGCGGGGGGTTCCAAGAGACCCAGTACTTC. This chain joins TRBV11-1 and TRBJ2-5; 9 bases agree with TRBD2. The germline CDR1 and CDR2 sequences are SGHAT and FQDESV (reference sequence). The CDR3 runs 16 residues. The junction had 4 bases not matched to a gene; V was cut back by 1 base and J by 1 base.

There are many counts of this clonotype. The chain uses TRBV18 and TRBJ2-2; possibly TRBD2 for D (5 bases). CDR3 size: 15 residues. The germline V gene encodes CDR1 KGHSH and CDR2 LQKENI. The V gene lost 6 bases and the J gene lost 0 bases, with 11 bases spanning the gap. The CDR3 here is CASSPGISNTGELFF. CDR3 nucleotide sequence: TGTGCCAGCTCGCCCGGGATATCGAACACCGGGGAGCTGTTTTTT. Supplemented by reference TRBV18 and TRBJ2-2, the full variable domain reads NAGVMQNPRHLVRRRGQEARLRCSPMKGHSHVYWYRQLPEEGLKFMVYLQKENIIDESGMPKERFSAEFPKEGPSILRIQQVVRGDSAAYFCASSPGISNTGELFFGEGSRLTVL.

This clonotype was counted many times. The chain employs TRBV29-1 and TRBJ2-1, with D unclear. This CDR3 has 15 amino acids. V gave up 0 bases and J gave up 1 base, with 10 bases separating them. Germline CDR1 reads SQVTM; CDR2 reads ANQGSEA. The CDR3 DNA reads TGCAGCGTTGAAGATGGTCTAGTTTCCTACAATGAGCAGTTCTTC. Its protein product is CSVEDGLVSYNEQFF.

This clonotype was counted many times. The chain links TRBV6-1 to TRBJ1-1, with 7 bases matching TRBD1. The CDR3 totals 14 residues. CDR1 and CDR2 (germline): MNHNS, SASEGT. V was clipped by 6 bases and J by 4 bases; unmatched bases: 8. The CDR3 loop reads CASRTQGMVTEAFF. CDR3 coding DNA: TGTGCCAGCAGGACACAGGGGATGGTCACTGAAGCTTTCTTT.

There are many counts of this clonotype. This chain joins TRBV9 and TRBJ1-2; unclear D gene. Germline-derived CDR1 and CDR2 are SGDLS and YYNGEE. V was pared by 0 bases and J by 5 bases, with 5 bases between. This CDR3 is built from 12 residues. CDR3 nucleotides: TGTGCCAGCAGCGTAGGCTCGTATGGCTACACCTTC. Translated: CASSVGSYGYTF. Full variable domain (missing parts from reference TRBV9 and TRBJ1-2): DSGVTQTPKHLITATGQRVTLRCSPRSGDLSVYWYQQSLDQGLQFLIQYYNGEERAKGNILERFSAQQFPDLHSELNLSSLELGDSALYFCASSVGSYGYTFGSGTRLTVV.

The sample holds many counts of this clonotype. The genes are TRBV7-3 and TRBJ2-3; D may match TRBD1 or TRBD2 (5 bases each). V gave up 2 bases and J gave up 8 bases, with 14 bases separating them. Germline values: CDR1 SGHTA, CDR2 FQGTGA. This CDR3 comprises 14 residues. The CDR3 is CASSLGGRGVTQYF. The CDR3 DNA is TGTGCCAGCAGCTTAGGGGGAAGAGGAGTTACGCAGTATTTT.

This clonotype has a count of ten or more. The chain combines TRBV15 with TRBJ1-1, with D perhaps TRBD1 (5 bases). There are 13 residues in the CDR3. Trimming removed 0 bases at V and 11 bases at J, with 13 bases between. Per the germline V gene, CDR1 is LNHNV and CDR2 is YYDKDF (reference sequence). The DNA of the CDR3 is TGTGCCACCAGCAGAGATTGGGGCAACTGGGCTTTCTTT. Amino acid sequence: CATSRDWGNWAFF.

For this clonotype: Being one base from a much bigger clone, this may be a read error. The chain has TRBV10-1 and TRBJ2-7; unclear D gene. The CDR3 is made up of 14 amino acids. Germline values: CDR1 WNHNN, CDR2 SYGVQD (reference sequence). Between the trimmed V and J ends, which lost 8 bases and 0 bases, there was a span of 14 bases. In DNA, the CDR3 is TGCGCCAGCGCCCAGGAGCCATTCTCCTACGAGCAGTACTTC. This sequence encodes CASAQEPFSYEQYF.

The V and J genes are TRBV4-1 and TRBJ1-2; tentative D call: TRBD1 (6 bases). CDR1 is MGHRA, CDR2 YSYEKL, per germline. The CDR3 is 13 amino acids. The germline V and J ends were trimmed by 1 base and 5 bases, with 8 bases remaining between them. CDR3 in DNA: TGCGCCAGCAGCCAAGGCAGGGGATATGGCTACACCTTC. Translated: CASSQGRGYGYTF.

This clonotype is a singleton in its sample. Possible read error: a much larger clone is one base away. V usage is TRBV5-1 and J usage is TRBJ2-7; 13 positions match TRBD2. Germline trimming cut 5 bases from V and 3 bases from J; bases unmatched to any gene: 8. The CDR3 totals 16 residues. Germline assignment: CDR1 SGHRS and CDR2 YFSETQ. DNA of the CDR3: TGCGCCAGCAGTCCTCAGGGACTAGCGGGGAGCTACGAGCAGTACTTC. This gives the protein CASSPQGLAGSYEQYF. Filled out from reference TRBV5-1 and TRBJ2-7, the complete variable domain reads KAGVTQTPRYLIKTRGQQVTLSCSPISGHRSVSWYQQTPGQGLQFLFEYFSETQRNKGNFPGRFSGRQFSNSRSEMNVSTLELGDSALYLCASSPQGLAGSYEQYFGPGTRLTVT.

The table lists this clonotype with many counts. V usage is TRBV4-1 and J usage is TRBJ2-1; perhaps TRBD2 as D (6 bases). This CDR3 spans 15 amino acids. Germline CDR1 MGHRA, CDR2 YSYEKL. Trimming removed 1 base at V and 5 bases at J, with 12 bases between. The CDR3 loop reads CASSQAQRADNEQFF. In DNA, the CDR3 is TGCGCCAGCAGCCAAGCACAGCGGGCTGACAATGAGCAGTTCTTC.

There are many counts of this clonotype. V gene TRBV6-6 combines with J gene TRBJ2-2; D gene uncertain. Germline CDR1 is MNHNY and CDR2 is SVGAGI (reference sequence). The CDR3 has 10 residues. Trimming took off 10 bases at V and 5 bases at J, with 5 bases between the two ends. As DNA, the CDR3 is TGTGCCACTTCAACCGGGGAGCTGTTTTTT. As protein: CATSTGELFF.

This clonotype was detected only once. A much larger clone differs by one base, so this may be a read error. The chain links TRBV28 to TRBJ1-5, with D unclear. Between the trimmed V and J ends, which lost 6 bases and 1 base, there was a span of 10 bases. Germline CDR1 MDHEN, CDR2 SYDVKM. CDR3 size: 14 residues. The DNA of the CDR3 is TGTGCCAGCAGAAACAGATGGAGCAATCAGCCCCAGCATTTT. It encodes CASRNRWSNQPQHF. Complete variable domain (other parts from reference TRBV28 and TRBJ1-5): DVKVTQSSRYLVKRTGEKVFLECVQDMDHENMFWYRQDPGLGLRLIYFSYDVKMKEKGDIPEGYSVSREKKERFSLILESASTNQTSMYLCASRNRWSNQPQHFGDGTRLSIL.